A single sample gave rise to the 27 T cell receptor beta chains below, sequenced in a study of T cells expressing NK-cell markers. Following a re-call of the 5' RACE reads, TCRdb has one entry per CDR3 protein and lacks DNA. This sample's clone table lists around 140,000 distinct CDR3 sequences. Sequenced: blood T cells: a sorted CD56 or NKG2C T cell subset, CD4+ or CD8+ T cells, or bulk PBMC T cells (not recorded which). These receptor sequences come from a man between 18 and 29 years old in good health.

The gene calls are TRBV18 and TRBJ2-1; TCRdb selects TRBD1, and the lack of DNA leaves this call unchecked. CDR1 KGHSH and CDR2 LQKENI come from the germline V gene. The CDR3 runs to 16 residues. CDR3 region: CASSPPDPGPLNEQFF.

This rearrangement joins TRBV1 to TRBJ2-1; TCRdb outputs TRBD2, but without DNA this stays unchecked. TRBV1 is classified as a pseudogene. This CDR3 is 20 amino acids long. The CDR3 protein is CTSSPRTSGRARGTYNEQFF.

CDR3 amino acids: CATRTENTGELFF. The V gene is TRBV5-4, the J gene TRBJ2-2; the D call from TCRdb, TRBD1, cannot be confirmed without DNA. Per germline, CDR1 SGHNT and CDR2 YYREEE (reference sequence). This CDR3 region has 13 residues.

V usage is TRBV29-1 and J usage is TRBJ2-2; there is no DNA to check the TCRdb D call of TRBD1. This CDR3 has 16 residues. Germline V gene sequence: CDR1 SQVTM, CDR2 ANQGSEA. This CDR3 reads CSVEKGYGGLTGELFF.

This rearrangement joins TRBV29-1 to TRBJ2-1. CDR1 is SQVTM and CDR2 is ANQGSEA in the germline V gene. The CDR3 length is 12 residues. CDR3 residues: CSVEVRASEQFF.

This rearrangement joins TRBV2 to TRBJ1-2; the TCRdb call, TRBD1, lacks DNA for checking. The V gene's germline CDR1 is SNHLY and CDR2 FYNNEI. The CDR3 consists of 13 residues. The CDR3 spells CASSEPETDGYTF.

The chain joins TRBV12-3 or TRBV12-4 to TRBJ2-2; TCRdb's D call, TRBD2, is unchecked because there is no DNA. The CDR3 loop spans 15 amino acids. This chain's CDR3 is CASNRLAGEPGELFF.

This chain connects TRBV27 to TRBJ2-7; TCRdb lists TRBD2, though no DNA is available to test this call. Germline lookup yields CDR1 MNHEY and CDR2 SMNVEV (reference sequence). This CDR3 region has 15 residues. The CDR3: CASSLVGKAPYEQYF.

The chain recombines TRBV28 with TRBJ2-7; checking the TCRdb D call of TRBD2 is not possible without DNA. The CDR3 consists of 16 residues. CDR1 and CDR2 from the germline V gene are MDHEN and SYDVKM. The CDR3 here is CASSVGSGLAEYEQYF.

The chain has TRBV5-1 and TRBJ2-2; TCRdb lists TRBD1, though no DNA is available to test this call. The CDR3 spans 15 residues. Germline V gene data show CDR1 as SGHRS and CDR2 as YFSETQ. The CDR3 is CASSLEQGMDGELFF.

V is TRBV15 and J is TRBJ2-3. This CDR3 contains 16 residues. In germline, CDR1 is LNHNV, CDR2 YYDKDF (reference sequence). Here the CDR3 reads CATSRDDLTSTDTQYF.

The V gene is TRBV12-3 or TRBV12-4, the J gene TRBJ2-1. The CDR3 spans 15 residues. CDR3 sequence: CASSHSGSWYNEQFF.

The chain combines TRBV4-1 with TRBJ2-3; the TCRdb call, TRBD2, lacks DNA for checking. The germline V gene has CDR1 MGHRA and CDR2 YSYEKL. The CDR3 sequence is 16 residues long. The CDR3 sequence is CASSPETSARTDTQYF.

The rearrangement uses TRBV23-1 and TRBJ1-5. TRBV23-1 is classed as an ORF, of uncertain function. The CDR3 totals 12 residues. Here the CDR3 reads CARTLHNQPQHF.

The V call is TRBV7-6, the J call TRBJ2-1. This CDR3 contains 11 residues. Germline-derived CDR1 and CDR2 are SGHVS and FNYEAQ. The CDR3 loop reads CASSITNEQFF.

The CDR3 here is CASSQDQGAFGETQYF. The chain joins TRBV4-2 to TRBJ2-5; TCRdb's D gene call, TRBD1, goes unchecked for lack of DNA. This CDR3 is built from 16 residues. CDR1 LGHNA and CDR2 YNFKEQ come from the germline V gene.

The chain recombines TRBV24-1 with TRBJ1-2; the TRBD1 assignment by TCRdb is unverifiable without DNA. There are 14 residues in the CDR3. Germline CDR1 KGHDR, CDR2 SFDVKD. CDR3 in amino acids: CADRSSGTAPGYTF.

The CDR3 protein is CASSSGIAGVDEQFF. The V call is TRBV7-2, the J call TRBJ2-1; checking the TCRdb D call of TRBD2 is not possible without DNA. Germline CDR1 SGHTA, CDR2 FQGNSA. The CDR3 runs to 15 residues.

V gene TRBV2 combines with J gene TRBJ1-3. CDR1 SNHLY and CDR2 FYNNEI come from the germline V gene. This CDR3 spans 14 amino acids. CDR3 amino acids: CASSDGLSGNTIYF.

CDR3: CASSSISEAQYF. The gene calls are TRBV11-2 and TRBJ2-3. Looked up from germline, CDR1 is SGHAT and CDR2 is FQNNGV. The CDR3 extends over 12 amino acids.

This chain uses TRBV6-5 with TRBJ2-3; the D call from TCRdb, TRBD1, cannot be confirmed without DNA. The CDR3 has 18 amino acids. Germline lookup yields CDR1 MNHEY and CDR2 SVGAGI. The CDR3 protein is CASSYSPRSGLGTDTQYF.

V gene TRBV5-1 combines with J gene TRBJ2-2; TCRdb gives TRBD1 as the D gene, but with no DNA this cannot be confirmed. From germline, CDR1 is SGHRS and CDR2 YFSETQ. The CDR3 loop spans 15 amino acids. The CDR3: CASSYRGVGTGELFF.

The chain combines TRBV7-9 with TRBJ2-1; TCRdb gives TRBD2 as the D gene, but with no DNA this cannot be confirmed. The CDR3 length is 11 residues. CDR1 and CDR2 (germline): SEHNR, FQNEAQ (reference sequence). The CDR3 here is CATLEGNEQFF.

This chain links TRBV25-1 with TRBJ2-1; TCRdb names TRBD2, which stays unverified in the absence of DNA. This CDR3 region has 16 residues. Germline CDR1 MGHDK, CDR2 SYGVNS. The chain's CDR3 is CASSDQGGTRDNEQFF.

V and J are TRBV11-2 and TRBJ2-5; TCRdb selects TRBD2, and the lack of DNA leaves this call unchecked. CDR3 size: 15 residues. Germline loops: CDR1 SGHAT, CDR2 FQNNGV. The chain's CDR3 is CASSLVGQNQETQYF.

The CDR3 here is CASSGPGTGFMNTEAFF. The V call is TRBV7-7, the J call TRBJ1-1; the TCRdb D gene call, TRBD1, has no DNA to confirm it. CDR1 SSHAT and CDR2 FNYEAQ come from the germline V gene (reference sequence). The CDR3 is 17 residues long.

V gene TRBV4-2 combines with J gene TRBJ2-2; TCRdb selects TRBD1, and the lack of DNA leaves this call unchecked. This CDR3 region has 12 residues. In germline, CDR1 is LGHNA, CDR2 YNFKEQ. The CDR3 region is CATDTGTGELFF.